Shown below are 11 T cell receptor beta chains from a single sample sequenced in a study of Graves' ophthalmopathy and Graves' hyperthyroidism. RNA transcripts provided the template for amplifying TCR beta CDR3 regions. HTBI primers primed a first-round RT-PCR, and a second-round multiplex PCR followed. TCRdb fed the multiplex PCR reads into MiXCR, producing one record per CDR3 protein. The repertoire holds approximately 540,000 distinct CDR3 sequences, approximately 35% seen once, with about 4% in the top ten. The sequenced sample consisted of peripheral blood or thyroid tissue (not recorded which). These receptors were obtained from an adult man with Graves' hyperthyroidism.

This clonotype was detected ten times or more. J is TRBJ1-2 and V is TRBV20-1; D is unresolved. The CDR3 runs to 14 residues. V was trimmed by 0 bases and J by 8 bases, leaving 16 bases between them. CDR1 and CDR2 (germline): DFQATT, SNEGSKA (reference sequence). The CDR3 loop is CSARDLGSGSGYTF. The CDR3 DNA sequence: TGCAGTGCTAGAGATCTCGGTTCGGGGAGCGGCTACACCTTC.

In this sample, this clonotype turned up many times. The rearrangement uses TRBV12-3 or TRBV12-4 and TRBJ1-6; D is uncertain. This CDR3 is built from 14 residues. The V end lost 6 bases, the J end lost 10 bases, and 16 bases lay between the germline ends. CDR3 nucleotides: TGTGCCAGCAGGATTCTTGGGTCAAGCTCACCCCTCCACTTT. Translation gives CASRILGSSSPLHF.

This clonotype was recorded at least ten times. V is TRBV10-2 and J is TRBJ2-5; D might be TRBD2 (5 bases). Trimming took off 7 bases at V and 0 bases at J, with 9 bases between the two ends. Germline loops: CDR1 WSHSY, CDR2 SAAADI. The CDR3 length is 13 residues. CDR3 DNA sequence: TGCGCCAGCACTAGCCGCCACCAAGAGACCCAGTACTTC. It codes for CASTSRHQETQYF.

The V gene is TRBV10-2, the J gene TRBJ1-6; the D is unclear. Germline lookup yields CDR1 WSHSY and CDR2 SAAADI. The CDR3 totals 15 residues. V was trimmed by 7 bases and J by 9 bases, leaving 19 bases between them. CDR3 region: CASTENAEGISPLHF. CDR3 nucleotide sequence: TGCGCCAGCACAGAGAATGCGGAGGGCATTTCACCCCTCCACTTT.

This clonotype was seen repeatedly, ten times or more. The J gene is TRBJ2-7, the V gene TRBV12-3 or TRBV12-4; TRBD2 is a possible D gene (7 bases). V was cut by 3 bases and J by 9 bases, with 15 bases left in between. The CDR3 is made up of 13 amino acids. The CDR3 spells CASSFRGGDSQYF. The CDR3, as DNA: TGTGCCAGCAGTTTTAGGGGGGGGGACTCGCAGTACTTC.

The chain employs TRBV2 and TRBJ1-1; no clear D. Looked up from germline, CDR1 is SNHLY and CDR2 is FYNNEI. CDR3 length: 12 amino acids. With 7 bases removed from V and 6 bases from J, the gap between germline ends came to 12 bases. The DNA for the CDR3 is TGTGCCAGCATCGGGGATGCCCCTGAAGCTTTCTTT. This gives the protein CASIGDAPEAFF.

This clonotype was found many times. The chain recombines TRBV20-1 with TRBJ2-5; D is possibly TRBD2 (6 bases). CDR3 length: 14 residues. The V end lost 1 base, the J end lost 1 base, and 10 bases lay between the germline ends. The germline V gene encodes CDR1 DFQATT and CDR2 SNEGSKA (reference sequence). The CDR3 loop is CSARVGSGQETQYF. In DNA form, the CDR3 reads TGCAGTGCTAGAGTGGGTAGCGGCCAAGAGACCCAGTACTTC.

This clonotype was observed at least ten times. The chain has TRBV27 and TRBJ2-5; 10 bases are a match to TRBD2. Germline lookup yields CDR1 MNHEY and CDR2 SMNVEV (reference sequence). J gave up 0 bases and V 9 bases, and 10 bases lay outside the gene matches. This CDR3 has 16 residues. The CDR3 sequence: CASRNPGLANQETQYF. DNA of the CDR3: TGTGCCAGTCGTAATCCGGGACTAGCGAACCAAGAGACCCAGTACTTC.

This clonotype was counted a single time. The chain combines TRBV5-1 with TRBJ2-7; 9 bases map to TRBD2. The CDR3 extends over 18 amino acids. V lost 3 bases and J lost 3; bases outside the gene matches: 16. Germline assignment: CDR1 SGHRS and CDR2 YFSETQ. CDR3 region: CASSSGGRGRAGIYEQYF. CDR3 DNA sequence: TGCGCCAGCAGCTCGGGAGGCCGCGGGAGGGCCGGGATCTACGAGCAGTACTTC.

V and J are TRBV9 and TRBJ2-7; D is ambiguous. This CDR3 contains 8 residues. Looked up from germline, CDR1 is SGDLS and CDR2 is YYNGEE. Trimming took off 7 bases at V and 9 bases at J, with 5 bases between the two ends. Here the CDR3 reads CASGRQYF. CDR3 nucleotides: TGTGCCAGCGGGCGGCAGTACTTC.

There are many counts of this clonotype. The CDR3 DNA sequence: TGTGCCAGTAGTTTCCTAGGGGGCCGCAATCAGCCCCAGCATTTT. Translation: CASSFLGGRNQPQHF. The rearrangement links TRBV19 to TRBJ1-5, with 7 bases lining up with TRBD1. The CDR3 spans 15 residues. V gave up 5 bases and J gave up 2 bases; unmatched junction bases: 6. Germline V lookup: CDR1 LNHDA, CDR2 SQIVND (reference sequence).